This T cell receptor (beta chain) was sequenced for a study of blood T cell repertoires in COVID-19. At the level of the study: From the United States, Italy and Spain came samples of acute and convalescent COVID-19. The cDNA or gDNA used as material had been derived from T cells, B-cell-depleted T cells, or PBMCs.

The V end lost 5 bases, the J end lost 4 bases, and 12 bases lay between the germline ends. The germline V gene encodes CDR1 MNHEY and CDR2 SVGEGT. The CDR3 spans 14 residues. Study processing details: Cell counts per sample came from amplifying reference gene primers. Profiled with immunoSEQ multiplex PCR; TCRdb holds only in-frame clones, not every one. V and J calls and clone size are as listed in that table; D and trimming were resolved from the DNA. This table has approximately 400,000 clones, 89% appearing once. The J gene is TRBJ2-1, the V gene TRBV6-2 or TRBV6-3; tentative D call: TRBD2 (5 bases). Sequenced material: peripheral blood. This TCR was recovered from a man aged 35-49 years with acute or convalescent COVID-19. CDR3 in amino acids: CASSPGLGYNEQFF. CDR3 coding DNA: TGTGCCAGCAGTCCCGGACTCGGGTACAATGAGCAGTTCTTC.